In this sample, the clone carrying this TCR beta chain turned up many times. Its matching antigen is unknown. A unique molecular identifier was carried by every single TCR cDNA molecule. Each CDR3 protein is one row after TCRdb ran MiXCR on the 5' RACE reads. The sample gives approximately 47,000 distinct CDR3 sequences, 6.5% to 8% of which show up once; about 13% is in the top ten. This specimen belongs to a study of spatial heterogeneity in lung cancer. Whole-study context: Sequences of the beta chain were consistently detected in greater numbers than alpha-chain sequences.

The time point here: sample taken at primary tumor resection. Sequencing of whole RNA from tumor, nontumor lung or frozen PBMC involved no sorting. Study outcomes and limitations: Resection saw ubiquitous expanded tumor TCRs appear in blood more than follow-up did.

This CDR3 contains 14 residues. Losses at the gene ends were 5 bases for V and 4 bases for J; bases not matched to a gene: 6. Germline V CDR1 and CDR2: SQVTM, ANQGSEA. The chain uses TRBV29-1 and TRBJ2-1; 9 positions match TRBD1. This sequence was found in a female donor with early-stage non-small cell lung cancer. The sample consisted of PBMCs, taken at surgery. CDR3 loop: CSVFGGQGYNEQFF. The CDR3 DNA sequence: TGCAGCGTTTTCGGGGGACAGGGTTACAATGAGCAGTTCTTC.